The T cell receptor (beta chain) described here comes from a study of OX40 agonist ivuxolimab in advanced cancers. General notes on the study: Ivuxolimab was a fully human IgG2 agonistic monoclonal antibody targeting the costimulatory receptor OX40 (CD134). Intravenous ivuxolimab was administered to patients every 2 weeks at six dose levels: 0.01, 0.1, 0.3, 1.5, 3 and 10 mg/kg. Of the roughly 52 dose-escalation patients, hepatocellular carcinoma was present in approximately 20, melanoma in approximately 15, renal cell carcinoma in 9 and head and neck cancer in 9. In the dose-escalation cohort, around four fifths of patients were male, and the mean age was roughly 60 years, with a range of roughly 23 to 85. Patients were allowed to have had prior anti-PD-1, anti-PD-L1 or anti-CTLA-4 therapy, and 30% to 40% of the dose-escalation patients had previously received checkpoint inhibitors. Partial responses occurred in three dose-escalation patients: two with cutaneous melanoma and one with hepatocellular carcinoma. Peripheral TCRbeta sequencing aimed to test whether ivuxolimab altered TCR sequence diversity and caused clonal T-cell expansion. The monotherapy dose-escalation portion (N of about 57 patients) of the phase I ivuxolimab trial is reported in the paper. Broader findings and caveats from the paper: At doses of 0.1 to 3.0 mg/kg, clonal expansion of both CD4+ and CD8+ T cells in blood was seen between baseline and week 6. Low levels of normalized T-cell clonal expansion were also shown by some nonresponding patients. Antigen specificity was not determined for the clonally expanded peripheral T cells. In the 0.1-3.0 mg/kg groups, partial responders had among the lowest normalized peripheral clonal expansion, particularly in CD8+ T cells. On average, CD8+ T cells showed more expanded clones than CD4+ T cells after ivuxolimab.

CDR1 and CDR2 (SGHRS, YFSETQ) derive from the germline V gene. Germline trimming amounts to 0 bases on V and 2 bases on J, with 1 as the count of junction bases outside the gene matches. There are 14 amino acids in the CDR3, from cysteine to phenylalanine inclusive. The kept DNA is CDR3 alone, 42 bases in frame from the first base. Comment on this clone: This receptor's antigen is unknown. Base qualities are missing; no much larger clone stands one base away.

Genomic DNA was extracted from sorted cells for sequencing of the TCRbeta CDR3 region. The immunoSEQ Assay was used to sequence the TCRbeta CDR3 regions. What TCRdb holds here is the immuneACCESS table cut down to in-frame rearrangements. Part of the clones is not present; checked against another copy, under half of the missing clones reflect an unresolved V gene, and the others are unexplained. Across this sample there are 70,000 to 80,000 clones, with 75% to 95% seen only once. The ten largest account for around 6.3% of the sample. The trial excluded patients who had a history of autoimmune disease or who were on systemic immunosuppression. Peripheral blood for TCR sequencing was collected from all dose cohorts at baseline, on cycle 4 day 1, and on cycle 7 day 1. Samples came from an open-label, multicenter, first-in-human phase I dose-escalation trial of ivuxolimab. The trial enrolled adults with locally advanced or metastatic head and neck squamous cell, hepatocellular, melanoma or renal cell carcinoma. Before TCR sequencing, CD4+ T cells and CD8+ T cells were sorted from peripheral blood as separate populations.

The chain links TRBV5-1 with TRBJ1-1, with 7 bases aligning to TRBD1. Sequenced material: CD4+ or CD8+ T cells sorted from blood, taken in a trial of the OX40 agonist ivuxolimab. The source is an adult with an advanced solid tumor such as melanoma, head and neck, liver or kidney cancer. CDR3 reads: CASSLGGGNTEAFF. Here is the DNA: TGCGCCAGCAGCTTGGGAGGGGGCAACACTGAAGCTTTCTTT.